The 9 T cell receptor beta chains reported below all come from one sample, sequenced in a study of T-cell reconstitution after alpha-beta-depleted transplantation in children. The library targeted TCRbeta and was prepared with unique molecular identifiers. Via MiXCR, TCRdb re-called the PCR reads, giving one row per CDR3 protein. Of around 600,000 distinct CDR3 sequences in the sample, under 25% are singletons; the top ten hold 13% to 15%. The sample here was PBMCs, mostly from graft donor cells, taken 360 days after TCRalphabeta/CD19-depleted stem cell transplant. The receptors come from a boy under two years old who had a stem cell transplant for acute myeloid leukemia, so the T cells may come from the graft donor.

This clonotype was observed many times. The chain joins TRBV27 to TRBJ2-2, with 9 nucleotides matching TRBD1. With V trimmed by 5 bases and J by 3 bases, 4 bases remained unmatched. CDR1 and CDR2 (germline): MNHEY, SMNVEV (reference sequence). The CDR3 runs to 15 residues. For the CDR3, the DNA is TGTGCCAGCAGTCGGACAGGGGTGGACACCGGGGAGCTGTTTTTT. Amino acid sequence: CASSRTGVDTGELFF.

This clonotype was observed a few times. The chain is built from TRBV9 and TRBJ1-1; weak D call: TRBD1 (5 bases). There are 14 residues in the CDR3. Deletions cut 3 bases from V and 1 base from J, with 10 bases between. Germline V gene lookup returns CDR1 SGDLS and CDR2 YYNGEE. In nucleotides, the CDR3 is TGTGCCAGCAGCGCGACAGCCTCGAACACTGAAGCTTTCTTT. Amino acids: CASSATASNTEAFF.

This clonotype has ten or more counts. The CDR3 DNA reads TGCAGTGCTAGATCCGCGCTGGGGCCCTCCTACGAGCAGTACTTC. Amino acid sequence: CSARSALGPSYEQYF. V gene TRBV20-1 combines with J gene TRBJ2-7; the D gene is possibly TRBD1 (5 bases). The germline CDR1 and CDR2 sequences are DFQATT and SNEGSKA (reference sequence). The CDR3 is 15 amino acids. Trimming removed 2 bases from V and 0 bases from J, with 14 bases in between.

The chain links TRBV12-5 to TRBJ2-7, with 8 bases lining up with TRBD1. CDR1 is LGHNT, CDR2 FRNRAP, per germline. The CDR3 is 16 residues long. V was clipped by 4 bases and J by 2 bases; unmatched bases: 10. The CDR3 protein is CASGSTDRAGPYEQYF. The CDR3 coding sequence is TGTGCTAGTGGTTCGACGGACAGGGCAGGCCCCTACGAGCAGTACTTC.

The table lists this clonotype with a few counts. The V and J genes are TRBV28 and TRBJ2-5; possibly TRBD2 for D (7 bases). The germline V gene encodes CDR1 MDHEN and CDR2 SYDVKM. The CDR3 is made up of 14 amino acids. The ends were cut back, 3 bases at V and 5 bases at J, with 13 bases in the middle. The CDR3 protein is CASSLEGGKETQYF. CDR3 sequence (DNA): TGTGCCAGCAGTTTGGAGGGGGGGAAGGAGACCCAGTACTTC.

The CDR3 here is CASSPMTADYGYTF. In DNA form, the CDR3 reads TGTGCCAGCAGCCCCATGACAGCAGACTATGGCTACACCTTC. This chain connects TRBV4-2 to TRBJ1-2; the D gene is possibly TRBD1 (5 bases). Looked up from germline, CDR1 is LGHNA and CDR2 is YNFKEQ. Trimming shortened V by 4 bases and J by 3 bases, and 12 bases separated the two germline ends. CDR3 length: 14 residues.

The table lists this clonotype with many counts. The chain carries TRBV10-3 and TRBJ2-4; 8 bases fit TRBD2. After removal of 10 bases from V and 6 bases from J, the junction contained 2 bases not matched to a gene. From germline, CDR1 is ENHRY and CDR2 SYGVKD. This CDR3 has 11 residues. The CDR3 DNA reads as TGTGCCACCGGGGGGGGAAACATTCAGTACTTC. Its translation: CATGGGNIQYF.

This clonotype was observed a few times. The V call is TRBV11-2, the J call TRBJ2-2; D is undetermined. Trimming removed 2 bases from V and 4 bases from J, with 14 bases in between. In germline, CDR1 is SGHAT, CDR2 FQNNGV. The CDR3 loop spans 16 amino acids. The CDR3 DNA is TGTGCCAGCAGCTTAACCTCTGAATCGGGCACCGGGGAGCTGTTTTTT. It yields the protein CASSLTSESGTGELFF.

This clonotype was counted only a few times. The V and J genes are TRBV29-1 and TRBJ2-2, with unresolved D. CDR3 length equals 13 residues. Germline V gives CDR1 SQVTM, CDR2 ANQGSEA. The V and J ends lost 4 bases and 3 bases respectively, with 9 bases between them. The CDR3 here is CSVGPKDTGELFF. In DNA, the CDR3 is TGCAGCGTTGGACCCAAGGACACCGGGGAGCTGTTTTTT.